A selection of T cell receptor beta chains follows, all from one sample in a study of response to subunit inactivated influenza vaccine. Using its own MiXCR run on the RT-PCR reads, TCRdb lists one record per CDR3 protein. This sample has 500,000 to 600,000 distinct CDR3 sequences, with 12% to 15% found just once. The sequencing used PBMCs from blood, collected about 12 days after vaccination. These TCRs come from a man aged 45-60 years who received an inactivated influenza vaccine. CDR3s include the opening cysteine and the closing phenylalanine or tryptophan. A D gene is named only where the DNA matches it firmly. Clone size is shown for a subset of rows, as once, few, many or a class of expanded clone.

J gene: TRBJ2-7; V gene: TRBV6-2/TRBV6-3; D gene: -; clone size: -; CDR3 DNA: TGTGCCAGCAGTCGGAGAAGGGCGCAGGGTTACGAGCAGTACTTC; CDR3 protein: CASSRRRAQGYEQYF
J gene: TRBJ2-7; V gene: TRBV6-5; D gene: -; clone size: -; CDR3 DNA: TGTGCCAGCAGTTACTCGATGACAGTACCATCCTACGAGCAGTACTTC; CDR3 protein: CASSYSMTVPSYEQYF
J gene: TRBJ1-2; V gene: TRBV12-3/TRBV12-4; D gene: TRBD1; clone size: -; CDR3 DNA: TGTGCCAGCAGTTTAGAGGCAGGGGGCGTCGGCTACACCTTC; CDR3 protein: CASSLEAGGVGYTF
J gene: TRBJ2-1; V gene: TRBV12-3/TRBV12-4; D gene: -; clone size: few; CDR3 DNA: TGTGCCAGCAGGACCGCCGGGGGTGGGAATGAGCAGTTCTTC; CDR3 protein: CASRTAGGGNEQFF
J gene: TRBJ2-2; V gene: TRBV7-2; D gene: TRBD2; clone size: -; CDR3 DNA: TGTGCCAGCAGCTTTACTAGCGGGGGCAGGGGGGAGCTGTTTTTT; CDR3 protein: CASSFTSGGRGELFF
J gene: TRBJ2-3; V gene: TRBV4-1; D gene: -; clone size: few; CDR3 DNA: TGCGCCAGCAGCCAAACTTTAAGTGGATCCACAGATACGCAGTATTTT; CDR3 protein: CASSQTLSGSTDTQYF
J gene: TRBJ2-1; V gene: TRBV6-5; D gene: TRBD1; clone size: -; CDR3 DNA: TGTGCCAGCAGTTACACGGGCAGTGGGACAGGGGGCTTCAATGAGCAGTTCTTC; CDR3 protein: CASSYTGSGTGGFNEQFF
J gene: TRBJ2-3; V gene: TRBV7-6; D gene: TRBD2; clone size: -; CDR3 DNA: TGTGCCAGCAGCTTAATGGGGACTAAGACAGATACGCAGTATTTT; CDR3 protein: CASSLMGTKTDTQYF
J gene: TRBJ2-5; V gene: TRBV5-1; D gene: TRBD2; clone size: many; CDR3 DNA: TGCGCCAGCAGCCGTGAGACTAGCGCTGAGACCCAGTACTTC; CDR3 protein: CASSRETSAETQYF
J gene: TRBJ2-3; V gene: TRBV5-1; D gene: TRBD2; clone size: few; CDR3 DNA: TGCGCCAGCAGGGGAGGACTAGCGGGGAAAGATACGCAGTATTTT; CDR3 protein: CASRGGLAGKDTQYF
J gene: TRBJ2-3; V gene: TRBV20-1; D gene: TRBD2; clone size: few; CDR3 DNA: TGCAGTGCTAGAGATCAGCTAGCGGAGGGCGATACGCAGTATTTT; CDR3 protein: CSARDQLAEGDTQYF
J gene: TRBJ2-1; V gene: TRBV6-2/TRBV6-3; D gene: -; clone size: -; CDR3 DNA: TGTGCCAGCAGTTATTCCGGGTCCCATGAGCAGTTCTTC; CDR3 protein: CASSYSGSHEQFF
J gene: TRBJ2-1; V gene: TRBV30; D gene: -; clone size: many; CDR3 DNA: TGTGCCTTCTCCTTAGAAGCGGGCTTAAATGAGCAGTTCTTC; CDR3 protein: CAFSLEAGLNEQFF
J gene: TRBJ2-1; V gene: TRBV5-1; D gene: TRBD2; clone size: few; CDR3 DNA: TGCGCCAGCAGCACTAGCGGGAGGGCGCACAATGAGCAGTTCTTC; CDR3 protein: CASSTSGRAHNEQFF
J gene: TRBJ2-7; V gene: TRBV30; D gene: -; clone size: -; CDR3 DNA: TGTGCCTGGAGTAACGGGCCGGCGGCATGGCAGTACTTC; CDR3 protein: CAWSNGPAAWQYF
J gene: TRBJ2-7; V gene: TRBV6-1; D gene: -; clone size: -; CDR3 DNA: TGTGCCAGCAGCAGATTAACAGTTTTCTACTCCTACGAGCAGTACTTC; CDR3 protein: CASSRLTVFYSYEQYF
J gene: TRBJ2-7; V gene: TRBV28; D gene: -; clone size: -; CDR3 DNA: TGTGCCAGCAAAAAGACCTACGAGCAGTACTTC; CDR3 protein: CASKKTYEQYF
J gene: TRBJ1-1; V gene: TRBV7-9; D gene: TRBD1; clone size: -; CDR3 DNA: TGTGCCAGCAGCTCTGGACAGGGGTCCCCTGAAGCTTTCTTT; CDR3 protein: CASSSGQGSPEAFF
J gene: TRBJ2-7; V gene: TRBV28; D gene: -; clone size: few; CDR3 DNA: TGTGCCAGCAGTTTTCCGGGGGCGGGTTTTGAGCAGTACTTC; CDR3 protein: CASSFPGAGFEQYF
J gene: TRBJ2-7; V gene: TRBV7-2; D gene: TRBD2; clone size: few; CDR3 DNA: TGTGCCAGCAGCTCCCGGACTAGCGGGGGGCTAACCTACGAGCAGTACTTC; CDR3 protein: CASSSRTSGGLTYEQYF
J gene: TRBJ2-3; V gene: TRBV23-1; D gene: TRBD2; clone size: few; CDR3 DNA: TGCGCCAGCAGTCATTGCCGGACTAGGTCCGCAGATACGCAGTATTTT; CDR3 protein: CASSHCRTRSADTQYF
J gene: TRBJ2-7; V gene: TRBV6-2/TRBV6-3; D gene: TRBD1; clone size: few; CDR3 DNA: TGTGCCAGCAGTTACCGGGACAGGGTTTCCTACGAGCAGTACTTC; CDR3 protein: CASSYRDRVSYEQYF
J gene: TRBJ2-3; V gene: TRBV7-2; D gene: -; clone size: many; CDR3 DNA: TGTGCCAGCAGCTTCATGGGGGGATTTGGCACAGATACGCAGTATTTT; CDR3 protein: CASSFMGGFGTDTQYF
J gene: TRBJ1-4; V gene: TRBV12-3/TRBV12-4; D gene: -; clone size: -; CDR3 DNA: TGTGCCAGCAGCCCTGGGGGCCCCGCAACTAATGAAAAACTGTTTTTT; CDR3 protein: CASSPGGPATNEKLFF